A single sample gave rise to the 9 T cell receptor beta chains below, sequenced in a study of technical replicates of blood from a handful of donors (dated by TCRdb to 2016 to 2017). Library creation used the immunoSEQ multiplex PCR assay. TCRdb took over this immuneACCESS table, retaining in-frame rearrangements with V and J assigned. Such tables are incomplete; in checked studies, under half of the missing clones stem from an unresolved V gene, and the remainder is unexplained. The sample profile shows 100,000 or so clones; 94% of them were found once. 0.2% to 0.3% of the sample is in the top ten clones. Sequenced material: T cells isolated from PBMCs. The receptors come from a human donor in good health.

The V call is TRBV9, the J call TRBJ2-7, with D perhaps matching TRBD1 (5 bases). The CDR3 totals 17 residues. Trimming shortened V by 0 bases and J by 2 bases, and 18 bases separated the two germline ends. Germline V gene lookup returns CDR1 SGDLS and CDR2 YYNGEE. CDR3 sequence reads: CASSVGLGVMGPYEQYF. The CDR3 DNA reads TGTGCCAGCAGCGTAGGATTAGGGGTTATGGGCCCCTACGAGCAGTACTTC.

This clone was counted a single time. The rearrangement links TRBV5-1 to TRBJ2-1; 10 positions match TRBD2. V was pared by 2 bases and J by 4 bases, with 3 bases of the junction left unmatched. The CDR3 is 15 residues long. The germline CDR1 and CDR2 sequences are SGHRS and YFSETQ. This chain's CDR3 is CASSFTSGNYNEQFF. The CDR3, as DNA: TGCGCCAGCAGCTTTACTAGCGGGAATTACAATGAGCAGTTCTTC.

The V call is TRBV19, the J call TRBJ2-5; D is perhaps TRBD1 (6 bases). Germline V gives CDR1 LNHDA, CDR2 SQIVND (reference sequence). The V end lost 4 bases, the J end lost 1 base, and 13 bases lay between the germline ends. The CDR3 has 15 amino acids. The CDR3 spells CASSRGRDIQETQYF. The DNA for the CDR3 is TGTGCCAGTAGTAGGGGTCGGGACATCCAAGAGACCCAGTACTTC.

This chain uses TRBV4-2 with TRBJ1-5; perhaps TRBD1 as D (5 bases). Germline CDR1 is LGHNA and CDR2 is YNFKEQ. Trimming took 4 bases from V and 1 from J, leaving 14 bases between them. CDR3 length: 16 amino acids. CDR3 coding DNA: TGTGCCAGCAGCCCGTCCGACAGTCAGAGCAATCAGCCCCAGCATTTT. Amino acid sequence: CASSPSDSQSNQPQHF.

The chain employs TRBV15 and TRBJ2-1; 10 bases fit TRBD2. Germline lookup yields CDR1 LNHNV and CDR2 YYDKDF (reference sequence). V lost 4 bases, J lost 7 bases, and 7 bases stayed unmatched. The CDR3 has 15 amino acids. CDR3 DNA: TGTGCCACCAGCAACGGACTAGCGGAAGATAATGAGCAGTTCTTC. Protein product: CATSNGLAEDNEQFF.

The rearrangement uses TRBV29-1 and TRBJ1-4; the match to TRBD1 covers 9 bases. The CDR3 runs to 16 residues. Trimming took 6 bases from V and 8 from J; bases not matched to a gene: 16. Looked up from germline, CDR1 is SQVTM and CDR2 is ANQGSEA. CDR3 DNA sequence: TGCAGCGTGGATGATCGGTCCGGGACAGGGCAAGAAAAACTGTTTTTT. It yields the protein CSVDDRSGTGQEKLFF.

The chain has TRBV29-1 and TRBJ1-1; a weak D match, TRBD1 (5 bases). The length of the CDR3 is 12 residues. Germline loops: CDR1 SQVTM, CDR2 ANQGSEA. The ends were cut back, 1 base at V and 4 bases at J, with 7 bases in the middle. The CDR3 region is CSVEGGLTEAFF. In nucleotides, the CDR3 is TGCAGCGTTGAAGGGGGACTCACTGAAGCTTTCTTT.

In its sample, this clone was seen once. The chain couples TRBV6-1 to TRBJ2-5; possible D gene TRBD2, 6 bases. This CDR3 comprises 15 residues. The germline V gene encodes CDR1 MNHNS and CDR2 SASEGT. The germline V and J ends were trimmed by 2 bases and 8 bases, with 18 bases remaining between them. CDR3 nucleotide sequence: TGTGCCAGCAGTGAAATGCGGAGGGACGAGAGAACCCAGTACTTC. Translating it yields CASSEMRRDERTQYF.

CDR3 loop: CASSLAGGVTDTQYF. The CDR3 nucleotides are TGTGCCAGCAGCTTAGCGGGGGGGGTCACAGATACGCAGTATTTT. V and J are TRBV7-9 and TRBJ2-3, with 7 bases that match TRBD2. The V gene's germline CDR1 is SEHNR and CDR2 FQNEAQ (reference sequence). The CDR3 is 15 amino acids. Trimming took 0 bases from V and 2 from J; bases not matched to a gene: 2.